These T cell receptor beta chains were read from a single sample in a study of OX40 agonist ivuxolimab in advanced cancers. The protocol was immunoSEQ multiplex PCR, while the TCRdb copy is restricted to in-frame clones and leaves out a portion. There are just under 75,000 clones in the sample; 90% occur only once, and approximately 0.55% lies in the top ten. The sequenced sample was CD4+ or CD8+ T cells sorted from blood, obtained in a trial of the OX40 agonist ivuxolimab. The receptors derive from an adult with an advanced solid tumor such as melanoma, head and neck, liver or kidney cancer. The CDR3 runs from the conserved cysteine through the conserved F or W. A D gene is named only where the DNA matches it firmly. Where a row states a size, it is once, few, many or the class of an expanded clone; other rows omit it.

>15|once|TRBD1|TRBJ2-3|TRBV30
TGCGCCTGGAGCGCGGGACAGGGAGGCACAGATACGCAGTATTTT
CAWSAGQGGTDTQYF
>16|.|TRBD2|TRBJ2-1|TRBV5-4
TGTGCCAGCAGCTTAGACGGGAGGACGACCTACAATGAGCAGTTCTTC
CASSLDGRTTYNEQFF
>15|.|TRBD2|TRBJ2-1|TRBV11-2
TGTGCCAGCAGCCCGGGACTAGCGGGAGTTAATGAGCAGTTCTTC
CASSPGLAGVNEQFF
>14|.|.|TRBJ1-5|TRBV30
TGTGCCTGGAGTGTAGGGCAGGGTAATCAGCCCCAGCATTTT
CAWSVGQGNQPQHF
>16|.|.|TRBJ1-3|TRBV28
TGTGCCAGCAGTCAGGGACGGCGAAGAAGCGGAAACACCATATATTTT
CASSQGRRRSGNTIYF
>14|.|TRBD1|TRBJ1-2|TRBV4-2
TGTGCCAGCAGCACGTTGACAGGGGACTATGGCTACACCTTC
CASSTLTGDYGYTF
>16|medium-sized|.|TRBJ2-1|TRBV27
TGTGCCAGCAGAAGGGACCTCCGGAGCAACTACAATGAGCAGTTCTTC
CASRRDLRSNYNEQFF
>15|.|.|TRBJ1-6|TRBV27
TGTGCCAGCAGTTTAGGTGGGAACATCGGTTCACCCCTCCACTTT
CASSLGGNIGSPLHF
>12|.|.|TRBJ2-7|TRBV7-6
TGTGCCACCAAGGACAGTGGCTACGAGCAGTACTTC
CATKDSGYEQYF
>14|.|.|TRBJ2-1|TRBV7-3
TGTGCCAGCAGCTTAACCCCGGCGCGAAATGAGCAGTTCTTC
CASSLTPARNEQFF
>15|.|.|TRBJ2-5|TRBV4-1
TGCGCCAGCAGCCAACATCCGGTGGCGGGGGAGACCCAGTACTTC
CASSQHPVAGETQYF
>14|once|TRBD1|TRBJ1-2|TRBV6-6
TGTGCCAGCAGCTTGGGACAGGGAAACTATGGCTACACCTTC
CASSLGQGNYGYTF
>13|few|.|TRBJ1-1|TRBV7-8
TGTGCCAGCAGCCCCCCCATGAACACTGAAGCTTTCTTT
CASSPPMNTEAFF
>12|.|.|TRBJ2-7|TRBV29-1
TGCAGCGTGGACAGTTTCGGGTACGAGCAGTACTTC
CSVDSFGYEQYF
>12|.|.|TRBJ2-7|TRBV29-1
TGCAGCGTTGTCGTAGTCTCCTACGAGCAGTACTTC
CSVVVVSYEQYF
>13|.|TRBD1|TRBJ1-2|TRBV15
TGTGCCACCAGCCCCGGACAGGCCTATGGCTACACCTTC
CATSPGQAYGYTF
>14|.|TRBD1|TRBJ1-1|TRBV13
TGTGCCAGCAGACTAGGGGGCAGCCTCACTGAAGCTTTCTTT
CASRLGGSLTEAFF
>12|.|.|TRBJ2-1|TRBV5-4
TGTGCCAGCAGCTTGATTGCGAATGAGCAGTTCTTC
CASSLIANEQFF
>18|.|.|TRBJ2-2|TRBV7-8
TGTGCCAGCAACACGAGAGCCTCGAGACAGGTGAACACCGGGGAGCTGTTTTTT
CASNTRASRQVNTGELFF
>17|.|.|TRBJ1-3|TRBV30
TGTGCCTGGAGTGTTGGGGGTACAGGGCGCTCTGGAAACACCATATATTTT
CAWSVGGTGRSGNTIYF
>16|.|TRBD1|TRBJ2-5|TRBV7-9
TGTGCCAGCAGCCAACGGGGACAGGGGTACCAAGAGACCCAGTACTTC
CASSQRGQGYQETQYF
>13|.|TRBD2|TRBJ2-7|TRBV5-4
TGTGCCACCTCCCTAGCGGGAATTTACGAGCAGTACTTC
CATSLAGIYEQYF
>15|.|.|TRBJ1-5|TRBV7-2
TGTGCCAGCAGCTTGGCTGGACAGCTCAATCAGCCCCAGCATTTT
CASSLAGQLNQPQHF
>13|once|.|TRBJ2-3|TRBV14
TGTGCCAACGCACTACTTCCCACAGATACGCAGTATTTT
CANALLPTDTQYF
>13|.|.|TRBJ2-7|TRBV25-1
TGTGCCAGCAGTACCCCGAACGCGGACGAGCAGTACTTC
CASSTPNADEQYF
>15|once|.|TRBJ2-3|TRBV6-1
TGTGCCAGCACTCGAGGGGCGTCTAGCACAGATACGCAGTATTTT
CASTRGASSTDTQYF
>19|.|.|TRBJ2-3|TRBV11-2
TGTGCCAGCAGCTTATGGGGAAGGGGGAGGGCCAGTCTGGTCGATACGCAGTATTTT
CASSLWGRGRASLVDTQYF
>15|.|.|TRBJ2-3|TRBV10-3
TGTGCCATCAGCCTACTAGGTGGAAGTGGAGATACGCAGTATTTT
CAISLLGGSGDTQYF
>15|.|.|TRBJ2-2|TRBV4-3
TGCGCCAGCAGCCAACTAGCGTCCAACGCCGGGGAGCTGTTTTTT
CASSQLASNAGELFF